There are a few counts of the clone carrying this T cell receptor beta chain. V lost 3 bases and J lost 1; bases outside the gene matches: 9. Germline CDR1 reads LGHNA; CDR2 reads YSLEER. The CDR3 length is 16 residues. One entry per CDR3 protein, called by TCRdb with MiXCR from the RT-PCR reads. The sample records about 680,000 distinct CDR3 sequences, 14% being singletons. The chain links TRBV4-3 to TRBJ2-7; 7 positions agree with TRBD1. The sequence came from a female donor in good health, serving as a healthy control. The material sequenced was memory CD4+ T cells from blood. In nucleotides, the CDR3 is TGCGCCAGCAGCCACCTCCGGGACAGCCCTTCCTACGAGCAGTACTTC. This translates into CASSHLRDSPSYEQYF.